The clone carrying this TCR beta chain was picked up one time. This CDR3 is built from 15 residues. V was pared by 0 bases and J by 4 bases, with 5 bases of the junction left unmatched. Germline V gene lookup returns CDR1 SGDLS and CDR2 YYNGEE. The data derive from a study of cytomegalovirus exposure and HLA in healthy donors. The PCR had 60 Vbeta and 13 Jbeta primers. Profiled with immunoSEQ multiplex PCR; TCRdb holds only in-frame clones, not every one. The sample consists of fewer than 180,000 clones, around 79% of them appearing once. The chain combines TRBV9 with TRBJ2-7, with 9 positions matching TRBD2. The sample comprised PBMCs. The receptor's source is a middle-aged man in good health and CMV-seropositive. Written as DNA, the CDR3 is TGTGCCAGCAGCGTAGCCGGGACTAGCCTATACGAGCAGTACTTC. Translating it yields CASSVAGTSLYEQYF.